These 12 T cell receptor beta chains originate from one sample sequenced in a study of response to subunit inactivated influenza vaccine. Using its own MiXCR run on the RT-PCR reads, TCRdb lists one record per CDR3 protein. This sample has over 650,000 distinct CDR3 sequences, with approximately 17% found just once. The material sequenced was PBMCs from blood, taken 5 days after vaccination. These receptors were collected from a man aged 45-60 years who received an inactivated influenza vaccine.

This clonotype was detected a few times. This rearrangement joins TRBV29-1 to TRBJ2-7; 10 nucleotides line up with TRBD1. CDR3 size: 18 residues. The germline gives CDR1 SQVTM, CDR2 ANQGSEA. V gave up 4 bases and J gave up 4 bases; unmatched junction bases: 19. The CDR3 nucleotides read TGCAGCGTTGGATTCGGGACAGGGGTACGGCTAGCGGTATACGAGCAGTACTTC. Its protein product is CSVGFGTGVRLAVYEQYF.

In this sample, this clonotype turned up a few times. V gene TRBV5-1 combines with J gene TRBJ1-6; no clear D. CDR1 SGHRS and CDR2 YFSETQ come from the germline V gene. This CDR3 comprises 15 residues. The ends were cut back, 4 bases at V and 9 bases at J, with 17 bases in the middle. In DNA form, the CDR3 reads TGCGCCAGCAGCCAGGACGCAGAAATGGCTTCACCCCTCCACTTT. Amino acids: CASSQDAEMASPLHF.

This clonotype has at least ten counts. The genes are TRBV5-1 and TRBJ2-2, with 8 bases lining up with TRBD1. V dropped 3 bases and J dropped 0; count of bases not matched to a gene: 1. The CDR3 extends over 15 amino acids. Germline lookup yields CDR1 SGHRS and CDR2 YFSETQ. The CDR3 sequence: CASSWTGSNTGELFF. The DNA of the CDR3 is TGCGCCAGCAGCTGGACAGGGTCGAACACCGGGGAGCTGTTTTTT.

The rearrangement links TRBV10-3 to TRBJ1-5; D perhaps matches TRBD1 (6 bases). V was clipped by 10 bases and J by 0 bases, with 25 bases between them. The CDR3 length is 18 residues. Per germline, CDR1 ENHRY and CDR2 SYGVKD. The CDR3, as DNA: TGTGCCACTCTGAGGGAGGCCGGGACACTCTATAGCAATCAGCCCCAGCATTTT. Amino acid sequence: CATLREAGTLYSNQPQHF.

This chain uses TRBV5-1 with TRBJ2-7; no definite D call. The CDR3 has 13 amino acids. The V gene lost 2 bases and the J gene lost 5 bases, with 11 bases spanning the gap. From germline, CDR1 is SGHRS and CDR2 YFSETQ. CDR3 sequence reads: CASSFEQRHEQYF. CDR3 sequence (DNA): TGCGCCAGCAGCTTTGAACAGAGGCACGAGCAGTACTTC.

The rearrangement uses TRBV6-2 or TRBV6-3 and TRBJ2-7; 9 positions agree with TRBD1. This CDR3 is 13 amino acids long. V lost 2 bases, J lost 7 bases, and 3 bases stayed unmatched. Germline V CDR1 and CDR2: MNHEY, SVGEGT. The CDR3 DNA is TGTGCCAGCAGTTACCGGACAGGGGTGGAGCAGTACTTC. Amino acids: CASSYRTGVEQYF.

The chain joins TRBV7-9 to TRBJ1-2; D gene uncertain. This CDR3 has 16 amino acids. The germline V and J ends were trimmed by 1 base and 8 bases, with 20 bases remaining between them. CDR1 SEHNR and CDR2 FQNEAQ come from the germline V gene (reference sequence). The CDR3 bases are TGTGCCAGCAGCTTAGTTAATTATCCTGGGTCCCCCGGCTACACCTTC. Its translation: CASSLVNYPGSPGYTF.

This clonotype turned up a few times. The chain carries TRBV10-2 and TRBJ2-3, with 11 bases lining up with TRBD2. V lost 2 bases, J lost 5 bases, and 3 bases stayed unmatched. There are 15 residues in the CDR3. From germline, CDR1 is WSHSY and CDR2 SAAADI. The DNA for the CDR3 is TGCGCCAGCAGTGAGGCACTAGCGGGAGTAGATACGCAGTATTTT. Amino acids: CASSEALAGVDTQYF.

V is TRBV20-1 and J is TRBJ2-7, with D possibly TRBD1 on 5 matching bases. The V and J ends lost 3 bases and 7 bases respectively, with 19 bases between them. The CDR3 consists of 14 residues. CDR1 is DFQATT and CDR2 is SNEGSKA in the germline V gene (reference sequence). CDR3 amino acids: CSASRVYRAREQYF. The DNA of the CDR3 is TGCAGTGCTAGCAGGGTTTATCGGGCTAGGGAGCAGTACTTC.

This clonotype was seen a few times. The rearrangement links TRBV20-1 to TRBJ2-7, with TRBD1 identical over 9 bases. Germline-derived CDR1 and CDR2 are DFQATT and SNEGSKA (reference sequence). The ends lost 3 bases at V and 2 bases at J; junction bases unmatched: 5. The length of the CDR3 is 14 residues. The CDR3 DNA reads TGCAGTGCTAGGCCGGGACAGGGCCCCTACGAGCAGTACTTC. Translation: CSARPGQGPYEQYF.

This clonotype was seen more than once but under ten times. V and J are TRBV5-1 and TRBJ2-5; 7 bases line up with TRBD2. The V gene end was trimmed by 0 bases and the J gene end by 3 bases; junction bases not matched to a gene: 11. The CDR3 covers 17 residues. From germline, CDR1 is SGHRS and CDR2 YFSETQ. The CDR3 is CASSLVPRGRREETQYF. Here the CDR3 DNA reads TGCGCCAGCAGCTTGGTCCCGCGGGGGAGGCGGGAAGAGACCCAGTACTTC.

This clonotype was detected a few times. The rearrangement links TRBV30 to TRBJ2-1, with TRBD2 identical over 8 bases. The germline CDR1 and CDR2 sequences are GTSNPN and SVGIG (reference sequence). The CDR3 extends over 15 amino acids. V lost 1 base and J lost 6; bases outside the gene matches: 8. DNA for the CDR3: TGTGCCTGGAGTGCCCCTTGGCGGGGGGCCAATGAGCAGTTCTTC. It translates to CAWSAPWRGANEQFF.